This T cell receptor (beta chain) was recovered during a study of neurological immune-mediated disorders. Study-wide background: Multiple sclerosis patients (n of about 34) included approximately 30 with relapsing-remitting and 3 with secondary progressive disease. Study conclusions and caveats: Falling below healthy controls, multiple sclerosis showed the least TCR clonal expansion, while HTLV-1-associated myelopathy showed the most.

PBMCs stored at -80 C, numbering 2 million, were the origin of the unsorted libraries. Sequencing runs each yielded over 200 million TCR-beta sequences from 15-18 subjects. One entry per CDR3 protein, called by TCRdb with MiXCR from the 5' RACE reads. Of under 90,000 distinct CDR3 sequences in the sample, roughly 3.2% were seen once. The germline V gene encodes CDR1 SGHRS and CDR2 YFSETQ. This CDR3 is 9 amino acids long. This clonotype was seen at least ten times. The antigen remains unidentified. An end of the junction does not agree with germline; a read error may underlie this. This TCR came from a woman in her forties or fifties with multiple sclerosis. This rearrangement joins TRBV5-1 to TRBJ2-1, with D perhaps being TRBD1 or TRBD2 (5 bases each). What was sequenced was PBMCs. CDR3 sequence (DNA): TGCGCCAGCAGCTTTTGGGGGATCTTC. Translating gives CASSFWGIF.